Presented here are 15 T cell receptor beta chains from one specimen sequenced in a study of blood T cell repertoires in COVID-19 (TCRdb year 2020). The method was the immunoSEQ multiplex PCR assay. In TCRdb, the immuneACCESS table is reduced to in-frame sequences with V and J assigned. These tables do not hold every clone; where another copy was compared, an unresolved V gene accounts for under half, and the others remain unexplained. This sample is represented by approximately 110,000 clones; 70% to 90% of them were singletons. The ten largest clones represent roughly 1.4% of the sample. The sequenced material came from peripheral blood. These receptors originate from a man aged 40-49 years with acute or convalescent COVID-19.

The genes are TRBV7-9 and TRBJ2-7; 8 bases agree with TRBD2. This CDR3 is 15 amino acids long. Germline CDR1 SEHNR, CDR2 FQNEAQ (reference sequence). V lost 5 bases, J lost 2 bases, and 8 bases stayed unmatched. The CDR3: CASSPLTSATYEQYF. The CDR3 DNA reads TGTGCCAGCAGCCCTCTGACTAGCGCTACCTACGAGCAGTACTTC. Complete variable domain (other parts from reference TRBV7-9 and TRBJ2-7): DTGVSQNPRHKITKRGQNVTFRCDPISEHNRLYWYRQTLGQGPEFLTYFQNEAQLEKSRLLSDRFSAERPKGSFSTLEIQRTEQGDSAMYLCASSPLTSATYEQYFGPGTRLTVT.

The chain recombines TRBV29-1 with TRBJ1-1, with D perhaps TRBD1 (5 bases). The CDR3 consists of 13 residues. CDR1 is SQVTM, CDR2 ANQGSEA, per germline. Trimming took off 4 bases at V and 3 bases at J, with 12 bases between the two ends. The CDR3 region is CSVGVGRYTEAFF. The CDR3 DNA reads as TGCAGCGTTGGGGTGGGGCGGTACACTGAAGCTTTCTTT. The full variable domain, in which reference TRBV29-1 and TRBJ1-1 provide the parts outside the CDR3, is SAVISQKPSRDICQRGTSLTIQCQVDSQVTMMFWYRQQPGQSLTLIATANQGSEATYESGFVIDKFPISRPNLTFSTLTVSNMSPEDSSIYLCSVGVGRYTEAFFGQGTRLTVV.

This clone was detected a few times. The CDR3 spells CASSQPPGQGGQSGYGYTF. As DNA, the CDR3 is TGCGCCAGCAGCCAGCCACCGGGACAGGGGGGCCAATCAGGCTATGGCTACACCTTC. The chain couples TRBV4-1 to TRBJ1-2; 11 bases fit TRBD1. The CDR3 is 19 amino acids. V was clipped by 3 bases and J by 4 bases; unmatched bases: 16. The germline V gene has CDR1 MGHRA and CDR2 YSYEKL.

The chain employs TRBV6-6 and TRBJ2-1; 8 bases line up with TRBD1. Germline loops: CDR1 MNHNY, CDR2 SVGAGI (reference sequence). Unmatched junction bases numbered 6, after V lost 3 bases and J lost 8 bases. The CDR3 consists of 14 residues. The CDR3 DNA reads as TGTGCCAGCAGTTATCAGGGGGCGATCGATGAGCAGTTCTTC. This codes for CASSYQGAIDEQFF.

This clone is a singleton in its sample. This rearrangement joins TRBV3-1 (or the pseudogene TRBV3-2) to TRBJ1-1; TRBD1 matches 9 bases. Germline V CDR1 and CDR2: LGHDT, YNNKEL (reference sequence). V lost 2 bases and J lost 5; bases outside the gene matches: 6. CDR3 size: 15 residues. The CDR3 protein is CASSQLQGARTEAFF. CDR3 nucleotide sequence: TGTGCCAGCAGCCAATTACAGGGGGCTCGAACTGAAGCTTTCTTT.

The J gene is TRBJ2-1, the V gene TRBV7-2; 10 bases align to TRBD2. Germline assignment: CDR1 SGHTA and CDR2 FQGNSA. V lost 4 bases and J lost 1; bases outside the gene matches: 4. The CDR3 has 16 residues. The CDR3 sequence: CASSSRTSGSYNEQFF. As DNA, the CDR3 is TGTGCCAGCAGCTCTAGGACTAGCGGATCCTACAATGAGCAGTTCTTC.

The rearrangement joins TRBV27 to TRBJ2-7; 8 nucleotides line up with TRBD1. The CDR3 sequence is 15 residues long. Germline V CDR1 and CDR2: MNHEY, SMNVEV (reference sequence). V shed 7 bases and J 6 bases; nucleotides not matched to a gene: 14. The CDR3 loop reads CASKVDDRGASEQYF. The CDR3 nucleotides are TGTGCCAGCAAGGTGGACGACAGGGGCGCCTCCGAGCAGTACTTC.

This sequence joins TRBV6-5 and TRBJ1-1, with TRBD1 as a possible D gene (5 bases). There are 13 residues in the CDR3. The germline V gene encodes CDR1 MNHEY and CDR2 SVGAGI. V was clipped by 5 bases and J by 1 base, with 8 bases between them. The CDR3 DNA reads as TGTGCCAGCAGTAGACAGTGGAACACTGAAGCTTTCTTT. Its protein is CASSRQWNTEAFF.

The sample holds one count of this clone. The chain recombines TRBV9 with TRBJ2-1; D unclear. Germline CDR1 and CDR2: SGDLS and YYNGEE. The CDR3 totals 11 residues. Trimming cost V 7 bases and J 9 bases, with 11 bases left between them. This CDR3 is CASRGLGEQFF. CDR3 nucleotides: TGTGCCAGCCGAGGCTTGGGTGAGCAGTTCTTC.

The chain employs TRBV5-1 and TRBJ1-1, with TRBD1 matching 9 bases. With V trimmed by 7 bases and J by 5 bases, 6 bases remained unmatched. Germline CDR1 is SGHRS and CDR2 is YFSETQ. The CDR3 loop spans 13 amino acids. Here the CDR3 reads CASRTGGATEAFF. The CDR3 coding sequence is TGCGCCAGCCGTACAGGGGGCGCGACTGAAGCTTTCTTT. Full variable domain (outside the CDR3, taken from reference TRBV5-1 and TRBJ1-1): KAGVTQTPRYLIKTRGQQVTLSCSPISGHRSVSWYQQTPGQGLQFLFEYFSETQRNKGNFPGRFSGRQFSNSRSEMNVSTLELGDSALYLCASRTGGATEAFFGQGTRLTVV.

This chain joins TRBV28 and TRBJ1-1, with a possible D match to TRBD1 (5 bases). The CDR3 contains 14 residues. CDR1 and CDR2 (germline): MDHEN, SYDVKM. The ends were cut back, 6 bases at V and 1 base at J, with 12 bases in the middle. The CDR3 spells CASRFLGGNTEAFF. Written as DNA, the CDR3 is TGTGCCAGCAGATTTCTCGGGGGGAACACTGAAGCTTTCTTT.

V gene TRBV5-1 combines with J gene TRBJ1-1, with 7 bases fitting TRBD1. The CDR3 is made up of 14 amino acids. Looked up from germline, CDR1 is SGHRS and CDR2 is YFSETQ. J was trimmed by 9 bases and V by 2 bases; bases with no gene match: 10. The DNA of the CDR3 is TGCGCCAGCAGCTTCCCCGGGACAGCTGAAAAAGCTTTCTTT. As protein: CASSFPGTAEKAFF.

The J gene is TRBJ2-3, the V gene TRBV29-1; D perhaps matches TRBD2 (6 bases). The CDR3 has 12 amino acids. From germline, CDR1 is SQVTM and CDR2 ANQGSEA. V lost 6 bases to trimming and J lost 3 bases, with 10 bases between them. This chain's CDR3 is CSVASETDTQYF. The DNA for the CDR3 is TGCAGCGTGGCTAGCGAAACAGATACGCAGTATTTT.

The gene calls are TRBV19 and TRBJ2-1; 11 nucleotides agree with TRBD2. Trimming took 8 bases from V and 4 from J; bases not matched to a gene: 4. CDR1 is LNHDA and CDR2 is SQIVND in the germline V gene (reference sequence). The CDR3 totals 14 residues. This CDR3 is CASGTSGPYNEQFF. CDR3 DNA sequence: TGTGCCAGTGGGACTAGCGGACCTTACAATGAGCAGTTCTTC.

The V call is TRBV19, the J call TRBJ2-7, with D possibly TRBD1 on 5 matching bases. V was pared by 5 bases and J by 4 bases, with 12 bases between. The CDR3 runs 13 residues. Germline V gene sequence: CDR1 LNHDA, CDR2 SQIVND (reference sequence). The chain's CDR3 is CASSLGQGYEQYF. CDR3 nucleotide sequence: TGTGCCAGTAGTCTTGGGCAGGGTTACGAGCAGTACTTC.